The T cell receptor (beta chain) under discussion was sequenced for a study of T cell responses to AZD1222 COVID-19 vaccine. As regards this clone: Its antigen is currently unknown.

CDR1 SGHNT and CDR2 YYREEE come from the germline V gene (reference sequence). The CDR3 is 15 residues long. With 0 bases clipped from V and 4 bases from J, the junction kept 4 bases outside the gene matches. General study findings and limits: Repertoires in all cases were sampled only once the peak T cell response had passed.

Method: immunoSEQ multiplex PCR; TCRdb's copy keeps in-frame clones and lacks some. The sample shows about 92,000 clones, around 89% of them seen only once. This sequence joins TRBV5-4 and TRBJ1-2, with 9 bases lining up with TRBD1. The receptor comes from an adult in good health. The source material was peripheral blood, sampled on day 0 of AZD1222 vaccination. CDR3: CASSLEATGGYGYTF. In DNA form, the CDR3 reads TGTGCCAGCAGCTTGGAGGCGACAGGGGGCTATGGCTACACCTTC.